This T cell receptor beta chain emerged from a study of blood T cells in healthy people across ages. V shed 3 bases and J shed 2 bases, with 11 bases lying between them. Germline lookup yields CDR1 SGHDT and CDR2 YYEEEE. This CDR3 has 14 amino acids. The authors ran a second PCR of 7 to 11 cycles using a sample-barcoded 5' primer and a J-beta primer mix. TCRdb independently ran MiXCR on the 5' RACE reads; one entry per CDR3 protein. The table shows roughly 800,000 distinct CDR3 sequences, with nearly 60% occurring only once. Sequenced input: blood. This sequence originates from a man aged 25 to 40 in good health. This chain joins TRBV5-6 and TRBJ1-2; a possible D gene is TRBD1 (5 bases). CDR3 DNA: TGTGCCAGCAGCTCCGTGGGGGAGAACTATGGCTACACCTTC. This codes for CASSSVGENYGYTF.